This TCR beta chain was identified during a study of T cells in Graves' hyperthyroidism and ophthalmopathy. RNA transcripts provided the source from which TCR beta CDR3 regions were amplified. RT-PCR in the first round (using the HTBI primer set) targeted the TCR CDR3. TCRdb reanalysed the multiplex PCR reads using MiXCR and keeps one entry per CDR3 protein. The table lists 470,000 or so distinct CDR3 sequences, roughly 20% of them singletons. The clonotype comes from a young man with Graves' hyperthyroidism. The sample comprised blood.

CDR3 sequence reads: CASSLLIDSTEAFF. The CDR3, as DNA: TGTGCCAGCAGTCTGCTTATCGACAGCACTGAAGCTTTCTTT. V usage is TRBV6-2 or TRBV6-3 and J usage is TRBJ1-1, with a weak D call TRBD1 (5 bases). The CDR3 covers 14 residues. The germline V and J ends were trimmed by 5 bases and 4 bases, with 14 bases remaining between them. The germline CDR1 and CDR2 sequences are MNHEY and SVGEGT.